Listed here are 32 T cell receptor beta chains from one sample, sequenced in a study of T cell changes during pregnancy in multiple sclerosis (dated by TCRdb to the late 2010s). Library construction relied on the immunoSEQ multiplex PCR assay. TCRdb mirrors the immuneACCESS table, restricted to in-frame sequences. Some clones are absent from its copies; in checked studies, under half trace to an unresolved V gene, and the reason for the others is unknown. The sample includes just under 65,000 clones, with roughly nine tenths observed a single time. The ten largest clones capture 1% to 1.5% of the sample. The source was peripheral blood, collected after pregnancy. Source of these receptors: a female donor in good health, enrolled as a control in a pregnancy study.

V gene TRBV18 combines with J gene TRBJ1-5, with a possible D match to TRBD1 (5 bases). The CDR3 has 16 residues. V was pared by 4 bases and J by 0 bases, with 13 bases between. In germline, CDR1 is KGHSH, CDR2 LQKENI. DNA for the CDR3: TGTGCCAGCTCACTCTCCCGGGACTCTAGCAATCAGCCCCAGCATTTT. This codes for CASSLSRDSSNQPQHF.

The CDR3 sequence is CASSLDQRASSEQFF. CDR3 in DNA: TGTGCCAGCAGCTTAGATCAGCGGGCCTCTAGTGAGCAGTTCTTC. This rearrangement joins TRBV11-2 to TRBJ2-1; perhaps TRBD2 as D (6 bases). V lost 0 bases to trimming and J lost 9 bases, with 15 bases between them. The CDR3 is made up of 15 amino acids. Germline lookup yields CDR1 SGHAT and CDR2 FQNNGV.

The rearrangement uses TRBV5-1 and TRBJ2-7; perhaps TRBD2 as D (6 bases). CDR3 length: 15 residues. The V gene lost 5 bases and the J gene lost 2 bases, with 17 bases spanning the gap. The V gene's germline CDR1 is SGHRS and CDR2 YFSETQ. CDR3 nucleotides: TGCGCCAGCAGTCTGGAGGAGGGAATGGCCTACGAGCAGTACTTC. Translation: CASSLEEGMAYEQYF.

Details on this clone: Relative to the germline gene, one junction end is altered; a read error may explain this. The chain links TRBV7-7 to TRBJ2-3, with TRBD2 as a possible D gene (5 bases). The CDR3 consists of 13 residues. CDR1 is SSHAT and CDR2 is FNYEAQ in the germline V gene (reference sequence). Written as DNA, the CDR3 is TGTGCTAGCAGCTTAGCGAGAAAAGATACGCAGTATTTT. Its protein product is CASSLARKDTQYF.

This chain joins TRBV9 and TRBJ1-1; 9 nucleotides align to TRBD1. This CDR3 is 15 amino acids long. Looked up from germline, CDR1 is SGDLS and CDR2 is YYNGEE. J lost 1 base, V lost 5 bases, and 6 bases had no gene match. CDR3 sequence (DNA): TGTGCCAGCAGTCCCGGGACAGGGAGGAACACTGAAGCTTTCTTT. Translation gives CASSPGTGRNTEAFF.

This chain links TRBV27 with TRBJ1-1; no definite D call. The CDR3 consists of 13 residues. Germline CDR1 reads MNHEY; CDR2 reads SMNVEV (reference sequence). The V end lost 3 bases, the J end lost 1 base, and 6 bases lay between the germline ends. This CDR3 is CASSLGRNTEAFF. CDR3 nucleotides: TGTGCCAGCAGTTTGGGGAGGAACACTGAAGCTTTCTTT.

This clone was observed once. The chain employs TRBV5-1 and TRBJ2-6; 15 bases are shared with TRBD2. V lost 3 bases, J lost 4 bases, and 14 bases stayed unmatched. Germline V lookup: CDR1 SGHRS, CDR2 YFSETQ. The CDR3 has 21 residues. For the CDR3, the DNA is TGCGCCAGCAGCTCAACGCCGGGACTAGCGGGGGGTGGGTCCGGGGCCAACGTCCTGACTTTC. Protein sequence: CASSSTPGLAGGGSGANVLTF. The full variable domain, in which reference TRBV5-1 and TRBJ2-6 provide the parts outside the CDR3, is KAGVTQTPRYLIKTRGQQVTLSCSPISGHRSVSWYQQTPGQGLQFLFEYFSETQRNKGNFPGRFSGRQFSNSRSEMNVSTLELGDSALYLCASSSTPGLAGGGSGANVLTFGAGSRLTVL.

J is TRBJ2-1 and V is TRBV5-6; 9 bases agree with TRBD2. CDR1 and CDR2 (germline): SGHDT, YYEEEE. The J segment lost 5 bases and the V segment lost 1 base, leaving 1 base of the junction unmatched. The CDR3 consists of 14 residues. The CDR3 loop reads CASSLPSGDNEQFF. DNA for the CDR3: TGTGCCAGCAGCTTGCCTAGCGGGGACAATGAGCAGTTCTTC.

This clone was counted only a few times. The chain is built from TRBV21-1 and TRBJ1-2; the table gives TRBD1 as D, unverified against the DNA. TRBV21-1 counts as a pseudogene. This CDR3 contains 15 residues. CDR3 coding DNA: TGTGCCAGCAGCAGACAGGGCGACGTTAACTATGGCTACACCTTC. It yields the protein CASSRQGDVNYGYTF.

This chain joins TRBV19 and TRBJ2-2; D is unresolved. Germline CDR1 reads LNHDA; CDR2 reads SQIVND (reference sequence). This CDR3 comprises 16 residues. Trimming took 6 bases from V and 1 from J, leaving 15 bases between them. The CDR3 DNA is TGTGCCAGTAGCAGTATCGACATCCTGAACACCGGGGAGCTGTTTTTT. Protein sequence: CASSSIDILNTGELFF.

The rearrangement links TRBV2 to TRBJ2-5; 9 bases align to TRBD1. Germline V gene data show CDR1 as SNHLY and CDR2 as FYNNEI. There are 15 residues in the CDR3. The V gene end was trimmed by 6 bases and the J gene end by 5 bases; junction bases not matched to a gene: 10. CDR3 bases: TGTGCCAGCAGAGCAGGGACAGGGAAATTCGAGACCCAGTACTTC. Translating gives CASRAGTGKFETQYF.

The chain recombines TRBV5-6 with TRBJ2-7; 9 bases map to TRBD1. The trim removed 4 bases at V and 6 bases at J, leaving 5 bases unmatched. Germline CDR1 reads SGHDT; CDR2 reads YYEEEE. This CDR3 has 13 residues. The DNA of the CDR3 is TGTGCCAGCAGCCGGACAGGGGTGGTCGAGCAGTACTTC. Amino acid sequence: CASSRTGVVEQYF.

The chain combines TRBV7-2 with TRBJ2-5; D ambiguous. In germline, CDR1 is SGHTA, CDR2 FQGNSA. The CDR3 is made up of 16 amino acids. Trimming cost V 2 bases and J 2 bases, with 15 bases left between them. The CDR3 loop is CASSLMGPQNQETQYF. DNA for the CDR3: TGTGCCAGCAGCTTAATGGGCCCCCAGAATCAAGAGACCCAGTACTTC.

V is TRBV11-1 and J is TRBJ2-5; 8 nucleotides agree with TRBD2. The CDR3 is 16 residues long. Per the germline V gene, CDR1 is SGHAT and CDR2 is FQDESV (reference sequence). V trimming: 6 bases; J trimming: 2 bases; junction bases outside the gene matches: 11. The CDR3 here is CASSRRGQRGQETQYF. CDR3 nucleotide sequence: TGTGCCAGCAGTCGCCGCGGGCAGCGGGGGCAAGAGACCCAGTACTTC.

V usage is TRBV11-2 and J usage is TRBJ1-1; TRBD1 is a possible D gene (6 bases). The germline V and J ends were trimmed by 8 bases and 0 bases, with 10 bases remaining between them. The CDR3 consists of 13 residues. Germline loops: CDR1 SGHAT, CDR2 FQNNGV. Here the CDR3 reads CASSQGLNTEAFF. The CDR3 DNA is TGTGCCAGCTCCCAGGGGCTGAACACTGAAGCTTTCTTT.

This clone has a single count. This chain uses TRBV5-1 with TRBJ1-4; D remains unclear. CDR1 is SGHRS and CDR2 is YFSETQ in the germline V gene. V was clipped by 2 bases and J by 8 bases, with 13 bases between them. CDR3 length: 14 amino acids. CDR3 DNA: TGCGCCAGCAGCTTAGAGGGTGGCCTAGAAAAACTGTTTTTT. Its protein product is CASSLEGGLEKLFF.

This sequence joins TRBV14 and TRBJ1-1; TRBD1 matches 11 bases. Germline lookup yields CDR1 SGHDN and CDR2 FVKESK. The V segment lost 1 base and the J segment 1 base; nucleotides outside the gene matches: 2. The CDR3 spans 16 residues. As DNA, the CDR3 is TGTGCCAGCAGCCAAGTGGACAGGGGGCAGAACACTGAAGCTTTCTTT. Encoded protein: CASSQVDRGQNTEAFF.

This chain connects TRBV29-1 to TRBJ1-1, with a tentative D call TRBD1 (5 bases). The germline V gene encodes CDR1 SQVTM and CDR2 ANQGSEA. V was clipped by 3 bases and J by 2 bases, with 19 bases between them. This CDR3 has 16 amino acids. The chain's CDR3 is CSVESIPGRENTEAFF. CDR3 nucleotides: TGCAGCGTTGAGTCCATTCCGGGGCGGGAAAACACTGAAGCTTTCTTT.

The chain employs TRBV7-2 and TRBJ1-3; the D gene is possibly TRBD1 (6 bases). With 5 bases removed from V and 4 bases from J, the gap between germline ends came to 12 bases. The germline V gene has CDR1 SGHTA and CDR2 FQGNSA. The CDR3 length is 14 residues. The CDR3 is CASSARTAGNTIYF. Here the CDR3 DNA reads TGTGCCAGCAGCGCCCGGACAGCCGGAAACACCATATATTTT.

This chain joins TRBV11-2 and TRBJ2-3; 8 nucleotides align to TRBD2. CDR1 and CDR2 from the germline V gene are SGHAT and FQNNGV. CDR3 length equals 15 residues. After removal of 1 base from V and 4 bases from J, the junction contained 4 bases not matched to a gene. CDR3 sequence reads: CASSLAGGPPDTQYF. In nucleotides, the CDR3 is TGTGCCAGCAGCTTAGCGGGGGGGCCCCCAGATACGCAGTATTTT.

The CDR3 region is CASSLQGADEKLFF. CDR3 bases: TGTGCCAGCAGCTTACAGGGGGCAGATGAAAAACTGTTTTTT. V is TRBV5-4 and J is TRBJ1-4; 9 bases are shared with TRBD1. The CDR3 is made up of 14 amino acids. CDR1 and CDR2 (germline): SGHNT, YYREEE (reference sequence). Trimming took 2 bases from V and 6 from J; bases not matched to a gene: 2. The variable domain in full, with the rest retrieved from reference TRBV5-4 and TRBJ1-4, is ETGVTQSPTHLIKTRGQQVTLRCSSQSGHNTVSWYQQALGQGPQFIFQYYREEENGRGNFPPRFSGLQFPNYSSELNVNALELDDSALYLCASSLQGADEKLFFGSGTQLSVL.

CDR3 coding DNA: TGTGCCAGCAGCTTGTATATGGATACGCAGTATTTT. Translated: CASSLYMDTQYF. V gene TRBV7-2 combines with J gene TRBJ2-3; no clear D gene. Looked up from germline, CDR1 is SGHTA and CDR2 is FQGNSA. The V end lost 3 bases, the J end lost 6 bases, and 7 bases lay between the germline ends. This CDR3 is built from 12 residues. The whole variable domain, remainder taken from reference TRBV7-2 and TRBJ2-3, is GAGVSQSPSNKVTEKGKDVELRCDPISGHTALYWYRQSLGQGLEFLIYFQGNSAPDKSGLPSDRFSAERTGGSVSTLTIQRTQQEDSAVYLCASSLYMDTQYFGPGTRLTVL.

The chain has TRBV4-1 and TRBJ1-1; D gene uncertain. Trimming took 8 bases from V and 0 from J, leaving 16 bases between them. The CDR3 length is 15 residues. From germline, CDR1 is MGHRA and CDR2 YSYEKL. The CDR3 DNA follows: TGCGCCAGCCGATCTACGGGTGGAGTGAACACTGAAGCTTTCTTT. It is translated as CASRSTGGVNTEAFF.

The chain employs TRBV5-4 and TRBJ2-2, with TRBD2 matching over 7 bases. The germline CDR1 and CDR2 sequences are SGHNT and YYREEE (reference sequence). J lost 1 base, V lost 0 bases, and 6 bases had no gene match. The CDR3 extends over 17 amino acids. CDR3 protein: CASSLARAGVNTGELFF. CDR3 in DNA: TGTGCCAGCAGCTTGGCCAGGGCGGGGGTGAACACCGGGGAGCTGTTTTTT.

This chain links TRBV19 with TRBJ2-7, with 8 nucleotides matching TRBD1. This CDR3 has 13 residues. Germline lookup yields CDR1 LNHDA and CDR2 SQIVND (reference sequence). V shed 5 bases, J shed 4 bases, and the junction held 4 bases outside the gene matches. The CDR3 coding sequence is TGTGCCAGTAGTTCAGGGGGCCCATACGAGCAGTACTTC. The encoded protein is CASSSGGPYEQYF.

The V and J genes are TRBV6-5 and TRBJ2-5; a possible D gene is TRBD1 (7 bases). The CDR3 has 16 residues. Trimming pared 4 bases from V and 5 bases from J, leaving 20 bases between. Per the germline V gene, CDR1 is MNHEY and CDR2 is SVGAGI. This CDR3 is CASSSPPRGAGETQYF. CDR3 sequence (DNA): TGTGCCAGCAGTTCACCTCCCAGGGGGGCCGGGGAGACCCAGTACTTC.

This sequence joins TRBV5-1 and TRBJ2-7, with D perhaps matching TRBD2 (5 bases). The CDR3 has 11 amino acids. The V end lost 4 bases, the J end lost 4 bases, and 6 bases lay between the germline ends. Germline V gives CDR1 SGHRS, CDR2 YFSETQ. The CDR3 sequence: CASSRDYEQYF. CDR3 sequence (DNA): TGCGCCAGCAGCCGGGATTACGAGCAGTACTTC.

The gene calls are TRBV29-1 and TRBJ1-2; the match to TRBD1 covers 8 bases. The CDR3 totals 14 residues. V was clipped by 0 bases and J by 3 bases; unmatched bases: 3. Germline values: CDR1 SQVTM, CDR2 ANQGSEA. This CDR3 is CSVEDTGQDYGYTF. The CDR3 DNA reads TGCAGCGTTGAAGATACGGGACAGGACTATGGCTACACCTTC.

This chain joins TRBV9 and TRBJ2-1, with D unresolved. V was clipped by 1 base and J by 2 bases, with 10 bases between them. The CDR3 totals 15 residues. The germline V gene encodes CDR1 SGDLS and CDR2 YYNGEE. In DNA form, the CDR3 reads TGTGCCAGCAGCGTACCCCCATCCCCCTACAATGAGCAGTTCTTC. Translating gives CASSVPPSPYNEQFF.

The chain is built from TRBV27 and TRBJ1-3; 8 positions match TRBD1. Germline assignment: CDR1 MNHEY and CDR2 SMNVEV (reference sequence). V lost 6 bases to trimming and J lost 8 bases; unmatched junction nucleotides: 12. The CDR3 has 15 amino acids. DNA of the CDR3: TGTGCCAGCAGCACTACCCGGACAGGGAGCCACACCATATATTTT. Protein product: CASSTTRTGSHTIYF.

This clone appeared a single time. This chain uses TRBV19 with TRBJ1-5; 7 bases agree with TRBD1. CDR1 and CDR2 (germline): LNHDA, SQIVND (reference sequence). The CDR3 sequence is 14 residues long. J gave up 3 bases and V 7 bases, and 6 bases lay outside the gene matches. In DNA, the CDR3 is TGTGCCAGTACCGAAGGACAGGACAATCAGCCCCAGCATTTT. It is translated as CASTEGQDNQPQHF.

This clone was seen once. CDR3 in DNA: TGTGCCAGCAGCTCCCACGGACTAGCGGGGGACAATGAGCAGTTCTTC. This encodes CASSSHGLAGDNEQFF. The chain links TRBV7-3 to TRBJ2-1, with 13 nucleotides matching TRBD2. CDR3 length: 16 amino acids. J gave up 5 bases and V 4 bases, and 5 bases lay outside the gene matches. CDR1 is SGHTA and CDR2 is FQGTGA in the germline V gene.